This T cell receptor beta chain emerged from a study of cytomegalovirus exposure and HLA in healthy donors. General observations from the study: The finding came from a later analysis; first-cohort TCR clusters tended to co-occur in the 130 or so validation repertoires. Despite most TCR sequences being rare, some public TCRs occurred in many donors. Through in vitro validation, three CMV-associated chains were shown to be specific for CMV antigens.

V was clipped by 7 bases and J by 0 bases; unmatched bases: 3. The germline gives CDR1 SNHLY, CDR2 FYNNEI. The CDR3 loop spans 14 amino acids. On this clone itself: Its antigen is currently unknown.

The donors were in the roughly 120-subject validation cohort, distinct from the approximately 730-subject first cohort. Assay: immunoSEQ multiplex PCR; the TCRdb copy retains only in-frame clones and omits some. The repertoire has some 45,000 clones, around 90% of them found once; the top ten carry 5.5% to 6.5%. The chain employs TRBV2 and TRBJ1-3, with 7 bases that match TRBD1. The clonotype was recovered from a man between 18 and 29 years old in good health and CMV-seronegative. Sequenced input: PBMCs. The CDR3 spells CASIRTGSGNTIYF. CDR3 DNA: TGTGCCAGCATAAGGACAGGCTCTGGAAACACCATATATTTT.